This is a list of T cell receptor beta chains from one sample in a study of prognosis after radiotherapy for stage I lung cancer. TCRdb redid the calling of the multiplex PCR reads with MiXCR, one entry per CDR3 protein. This table holds roughly 15,000 distinct CDR3 sequences, about a sixth found once. This specimen was PBMCs, taken before or after stereotactic body radiation therapy (not recorded which). The receptors originated from a donor at least 50 years old with non-small cell lung cancer. CDR3s include the opening cysteine and the closing phenylalanine or tryptophan. Each record gives: CDR3 DNA, CDR3 protein, clone size, V gene, J gene, D gene. The D gene is left open where the match is weak. Not all rows give a size; the values are once, few, many and, for expanded clones, a class.

CDR3nt: TGCGCCAGCAGCTTGGCCCCGGGGTCGCATGGCTACACCTTC; CDR3aa: CASSLAPGSHGYTF; abundance: many; v_gene: TRBV5-1; j_gene: TRBJ1-2; d_gene: -
CDR3nt: TGTGCCAGTAGTAGATTACAGGGGGCGCGGACCACTGAAGCTTTCTTT; CDR3aa: CASSRLQGARTTEAFF; abundance: many; v_gene: TRBV19; j_gene: TRBJ1-1; d_gene: TRBD1
CDR3nt: TGTGCCAGCAGCCAAAGTAATAGGTGGGATGGAGATACGCAGTATTTT; CDR3aa: CASSQSNRWDGDTQYF; abundance: many; v_gene: TRBV4-2; j_gene: TRBJ2-3; d_gene: -
CDR3nt: TGTGCCAGCAGTTCAGGGGGAGAGAATCAGCCCCAGCATTTT; CDR3aa: CASSSGGENQPQHF; abundance: many; v_gene: TRBV12-3/TRBV12-4; j_gene: TRBJ1-5; d_gene: TRBD1
CDR3nt: TGTGCCAGCCGTACAGGATCTGGAAACACCATATATTTT; CDR3aa: CASRTGSGNTIYF; abundance: many; v_gene: TRBV12-3/TRBV12-4; j_gene: TRBJ1-3; d_gene: -
CDR3nt: TGTGCCACCAGCAGAGATTTCGAGGTTAATTCACCCCTCCACTTT; CDR3aa: CATSRDFEVNSPLHF; abundance: many; v_gene: TRBV15; j_gene: TRBJ1-6; d_gene: -
CDR3nt: TGTGCCAGCAGCCAAGATAGTATTAACTATGGCTACACCTTC; CDR3aa: CASSQDSINYGYTF; abundance: many; v_gene: TRBV3-1; j_gene: TRBJ1-2; d_gene: -
CDR3nt: TGCAGCGTTGAACGATCCGACCCAGATACGCAGTATTTT; CDR3aa: CSVERSDPDTQYF; abundance: many; v_gene: TRBV29-1; j_gene: TRBJ2-3; d_gene: -
CDR3nt: TGTGCCAGCAGTTGGGGAAACACCGGGGAGCTGTTTTTT; CDR3aa: CASSWGNTGELFF; abundance: many; v_gene: TRBV28; j_gene: TRBJ2-2; d_gene: -
CDR3nt: TGCGCCAGCAGCCACCCTAGCGGGAGGGGGTACAATGAGCAGTTCTTC; CDR3aa: CASSHPSGRGYNEQFF; abundance: many; v_gene: TRBV4-1; j_gene: TRBJ2-1; d_gene: TRBD2
CDR3nt: TGCGCCAGCAGCTTGTATGGGACAGGGGGCGATGGCTACACCTTC; CDR3aa: CASSLYGTGGDGYTF; abundance: many; v_gene: TRBV5-1; j_gene: TRBJ1-2; d_gene: TRBD1
CDR3nt: TGCGCCAGCAGCCAAGAGTTTCGGGACAGGACCTACGGCTACACCTTC; CDR3aa: CASSQEFRDRTYGYTF; abundance: many; v_gene: TRBV4-3; j_gene: TRBJ1-2; d_gene: TRBD1
CDR3nt: TGTGCCAGCAGCTTAGAGACGGGGCTCTACAATGAGCAGTTCTTC; CDR3aa: CASSLETGLYNEQFF; abundance: many; v_gene: TRBV7-6; j_gene: TRBJ2-1; d_gene: -
CDR3nt: TGTGCCATCAGTGACGCACCGAACACTGAAGCTTTCTTT; CDR3aa: CAISDAPNTEAFF; abundance: many; v_gene: TRBV10-3; j_gene: TRBJ1-1; d_gene: -
CDR3nt: TGTGCCAGCAGGCTGGACGGAGCGAACACTGAAGCTTTCTTT; CDR3aa: CASRLDGANTEAFF; abundance: many; v_gene: TRBV27; j_gene: TRBJ1-1; d_gene: -
CDR3nt: TGTGCCAGCAGCTTGGAGTCCAGCTTCACCGGGGAGCTGTTTTTT; CDR3aa: CASSLESSFTGELFF; abundance: many; v_gene: TRBV5-6; j_gene: TRBJ2-2; d_gene: -
CDR3nt: TGTGCCAGCAGCTTGGCCTCAGGGTCAGAGACCCAGTACTTC; CDR3aa: CASSLASGSETQYF; abundance: many; v_gene: TRBV5-5; j_gene: TRBJ2-5; d_gene: -
CDR3nt: TGTGCCAGCAGCTTTGGCGGGGGCGCGGGCAGAAAACTGTTTTTT; CDR3aa: CASSFGGGAGRKLFF; abundance: many; v_gene: TRBV11-3; j_gene: TRBJ1-4; d_gene: -
CDR3nt: TGCGCCAGCATGCTAGCTTGTTATCGCACAGATACGCAGTATTTT; CDR3aa: CASMLACYRTDTQYF; abundance: -; v_gene: TRBV5-1; j_gene: TRBJ2-3; d_gene: -
CDR3nt: TGTGCCAGCAGCCGATGGGACAAGGCCCCCCTCTACGAGCAGTACTTC; CDR3aa: CASSRWDKAPLYEQYF; abundance: many; v_gene: TRBV7-3; j_gene: TRBJ2-7; d_gene: -
CDR3nt: TGTGCCAGCAGCCAAGACGTATTAGGGGCTAGCGACGAGCAGTACTTC; CDR3aa: CASSQDVLGASDEQYF; abundance: medium-sized; v_gene: TRBV14; j_gene: TRBJ2-7; d_gene: -
CDR3nt: TGTGTCAGCAGCTTTATACCCTGGGAGCTGTTTTTT; CDR3aa: CVSSFIPWELFF; abundance: -; v_gene: TRBV7-2; j_gene: TRBJ2-2; d_gene: -
CDR3nt: TGTGCCACCAGTGAGGGACAGGGGGCTACTCAGCCCCAGCATTTT; CDR3aa: CATSEGQGATQPQHF; abundance: many; v_gene: TRBV24-1; j_gene: TRBJ1-5; d_gene: TRBD1
CDR3nt: TGTGCCAGCAGTTTGAGATACGGCATTATCACAGATACGCAGTATTTT; CDR3aa: CASSLRYGIITDTQYF; abundance: -; v_gene: TRBV28; j_gene: TRBJ2-3; d_gene: -
CDR3nt: TGCAGTGCTAGAGGGTTAGGGCCCTTTAACGAGCAGTACTTC; CDR3aa: CSARGLGPFNEQYF; abundance: many; v_gene: TRBV20-1; j_gene: TRBJ2-7; d_gene: -
CDR3nt: TGTGCCAGCAGCGTTTGGGGGCAAGAGACCCAGTACTTC; CDR3aa: CASSVWGQETQYF; abundance: many; v_gene: TRBV9; j_gene: TRBJ2-5; d_gene: -